This TCR beta chain was sequenced for a study of T cell responses to AZD1222 COVID-19 vaccine. Assay: immunoSEQ multiplex PCR; the TCRdb copy retains only in-frame clones and omits some. Among 150,000 to 200,000 clones, 85% to 95% were seen once, and the ten largest hold 7.5% to 10%. This CDR3 comprises 11 residues. V was trimmed by 7 bases and J by 4 bases, leaving 10 bases between them. Germline loops: CDR1 SQVTM, CDR2 ANQGSEA. The rearrangement joins TRBV29-1 to TRBJ2-5; D gene ambiguous. The sequence derives from an adult in good health. The source material was peripheral blood, sampled on day 0 of AZD1222 vaccination. This CDR3 reads CSAGPPETQYF. In DNA, the CDR3 is TGCAGCGCCGGACCACCAGAGACCCAGTACTTC.